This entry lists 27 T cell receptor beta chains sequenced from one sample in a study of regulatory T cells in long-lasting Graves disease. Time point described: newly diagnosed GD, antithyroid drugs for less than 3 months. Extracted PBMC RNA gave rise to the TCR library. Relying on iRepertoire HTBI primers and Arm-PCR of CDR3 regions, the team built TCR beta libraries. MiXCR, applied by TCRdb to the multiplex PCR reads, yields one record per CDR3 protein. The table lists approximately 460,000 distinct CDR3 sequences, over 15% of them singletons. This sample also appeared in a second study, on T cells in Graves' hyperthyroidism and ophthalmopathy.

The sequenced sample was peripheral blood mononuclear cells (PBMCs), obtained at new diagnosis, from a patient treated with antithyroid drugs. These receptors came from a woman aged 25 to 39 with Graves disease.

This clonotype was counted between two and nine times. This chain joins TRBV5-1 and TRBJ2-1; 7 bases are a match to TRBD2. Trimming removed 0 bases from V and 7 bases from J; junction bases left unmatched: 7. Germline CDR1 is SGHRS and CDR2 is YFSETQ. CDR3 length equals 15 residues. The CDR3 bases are TGCGCCAGCAGCTTGGCTGGCGGGAGCGTGAATGAGCAGTTCTTC. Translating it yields CASSLAGGSVNEQFF.

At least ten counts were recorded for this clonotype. The CDR3 is CASSQEAEVRELFF. CDR3 DNA: TGTGCCAGCAGCCAAGAAGCGGAGGTCAGGGAGCTGTTTTTT. The chain joins TRBV3-1 to TRBJ2-2, with D maybe TRBD2 (5 bases). Trimming removed 0 bases from V and 9 bases from J, with 11 bases in between. CDR1 and CDR2 (germline): LGHDT, YNNKEL (reference sequence). The CDR3 covers 14 residues.

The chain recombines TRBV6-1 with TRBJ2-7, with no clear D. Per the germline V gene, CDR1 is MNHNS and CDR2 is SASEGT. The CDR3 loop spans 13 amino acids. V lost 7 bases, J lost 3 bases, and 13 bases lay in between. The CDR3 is CASTSRTVYEQYF. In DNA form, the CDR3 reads TGTGCCAGCACCTCCCGTACCGTCTACGAGCAGTACTTC.

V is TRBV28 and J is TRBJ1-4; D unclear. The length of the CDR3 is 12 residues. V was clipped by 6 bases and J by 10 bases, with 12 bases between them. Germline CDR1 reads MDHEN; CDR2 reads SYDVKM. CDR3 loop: CASSPGHSKLFF. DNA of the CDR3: TGTGCCAGCAGCCCGGGCCACTCAAAACTGTTTTTT. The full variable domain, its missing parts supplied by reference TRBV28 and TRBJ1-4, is DVKVTQSSRYLVKRTGEKVFLECVQDMDHENMFWYRQDPGLGLRLIYFSYDVKMKEKGDIPEGYSVSREKKERFSLILESASTNQTSMYLCASSPGHSKLFFGSGTQLSVL.

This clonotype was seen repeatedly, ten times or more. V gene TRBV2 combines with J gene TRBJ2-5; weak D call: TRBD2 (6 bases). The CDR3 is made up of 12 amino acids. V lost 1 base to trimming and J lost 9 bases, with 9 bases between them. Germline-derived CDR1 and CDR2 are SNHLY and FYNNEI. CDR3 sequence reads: CASSEERRAQYF. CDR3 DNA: TGTGCCAGCAGTGAAGAACGGAGGGCCCAGTACTTC. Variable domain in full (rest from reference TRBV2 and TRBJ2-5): EPEVTQTPSHQVTQMGQEVILRCVPISNHLYFYWYRQILGQKVEFLVSFYNNEISEKSEIFDDQFSVERPDGSNFTLKIRSTKLEDSAMYFCASSEERRAQYFGPGTRLLVL.

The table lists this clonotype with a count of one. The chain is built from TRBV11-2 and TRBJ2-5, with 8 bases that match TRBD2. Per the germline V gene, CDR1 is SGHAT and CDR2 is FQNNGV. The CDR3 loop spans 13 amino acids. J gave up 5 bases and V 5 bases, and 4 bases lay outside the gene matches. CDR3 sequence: CASSGTSPETQYF. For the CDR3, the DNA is TGTGCCAGCAGCGGGACTAGTCCCGAGACCCAGTACTTC. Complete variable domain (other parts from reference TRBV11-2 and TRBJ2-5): EAGVAQSPRYKIIEKRQSVAFWCNPISGHATLYWYQQILGQGPKLLIQFQNNGVVDDSQLPKDRFSAERLKGVDSTLKIQPAKLEDSAVYLCASSGTSPETQYFGPGTRLLVL.

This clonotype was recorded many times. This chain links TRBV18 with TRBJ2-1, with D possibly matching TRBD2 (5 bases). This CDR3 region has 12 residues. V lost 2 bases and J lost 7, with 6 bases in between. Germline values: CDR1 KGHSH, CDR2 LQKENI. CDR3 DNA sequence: TGTGCCAGCTCACCATGGGAGAATGAGCAGTTCTTC. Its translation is CASSPWENEQFF.

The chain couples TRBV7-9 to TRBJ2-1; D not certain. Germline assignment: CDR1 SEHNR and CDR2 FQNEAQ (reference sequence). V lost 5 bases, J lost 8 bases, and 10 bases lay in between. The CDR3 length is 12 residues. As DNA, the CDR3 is TGTGCCAGCAGCCGAGAATGGGATGAGCAGTTCTTC. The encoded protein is CASSREWDEQFF.

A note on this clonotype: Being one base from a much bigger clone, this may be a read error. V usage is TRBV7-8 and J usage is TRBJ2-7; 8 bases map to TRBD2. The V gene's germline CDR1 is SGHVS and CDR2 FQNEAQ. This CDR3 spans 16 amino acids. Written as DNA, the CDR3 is TGCGCCAGCAGCCAAGGCGCAGCGGGAGCAACCTACGAGCAGTACTTC. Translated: CASSQGAAGATYEQYF.

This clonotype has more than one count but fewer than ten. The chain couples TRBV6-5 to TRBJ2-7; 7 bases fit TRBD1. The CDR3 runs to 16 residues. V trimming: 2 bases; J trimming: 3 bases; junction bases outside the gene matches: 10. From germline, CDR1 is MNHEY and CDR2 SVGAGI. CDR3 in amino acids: CASSYPTRQGVYEQYF. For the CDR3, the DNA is TGTGCCAGCAGTTACCCCACCCGACAGGGAGTCTACGAGCAGTACTTC.

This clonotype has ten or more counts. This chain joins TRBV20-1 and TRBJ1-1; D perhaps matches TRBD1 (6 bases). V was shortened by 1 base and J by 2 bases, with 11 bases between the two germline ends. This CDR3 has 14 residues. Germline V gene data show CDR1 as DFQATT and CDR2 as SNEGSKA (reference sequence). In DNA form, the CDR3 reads TGCAGTGCTAGAGGGGGGGGGCCTAACACTGAAGCTTTCTTT. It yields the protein CSARGGGPNTEAFF.

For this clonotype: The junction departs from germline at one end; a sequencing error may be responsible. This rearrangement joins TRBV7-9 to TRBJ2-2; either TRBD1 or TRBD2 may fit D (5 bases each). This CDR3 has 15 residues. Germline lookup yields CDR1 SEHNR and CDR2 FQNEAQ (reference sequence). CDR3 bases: TGTGCCTGTTCCAGACTATCATTGGACACCGGGGTGCTGTTTTTT. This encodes CACSRLSLDTGVLFF.

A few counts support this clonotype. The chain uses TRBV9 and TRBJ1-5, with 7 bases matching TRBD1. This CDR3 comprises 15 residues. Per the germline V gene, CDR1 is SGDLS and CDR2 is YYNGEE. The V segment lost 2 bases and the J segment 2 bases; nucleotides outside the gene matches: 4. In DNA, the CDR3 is TGTGCCAGCAGCGTGACAGGGTTGGGCAATCAGCCCCAGCATTTT. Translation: CASSVTGLGNQPQHF.

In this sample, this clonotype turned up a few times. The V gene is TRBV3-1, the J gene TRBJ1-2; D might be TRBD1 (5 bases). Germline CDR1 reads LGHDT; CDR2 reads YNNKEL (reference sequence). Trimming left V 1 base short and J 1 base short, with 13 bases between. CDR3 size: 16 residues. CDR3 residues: CASSQATEPINYGYTF. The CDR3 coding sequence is TGTGCCAGCAGCCAAGCGACAGAGCCAATTAACTATGGCTACACCTTC.

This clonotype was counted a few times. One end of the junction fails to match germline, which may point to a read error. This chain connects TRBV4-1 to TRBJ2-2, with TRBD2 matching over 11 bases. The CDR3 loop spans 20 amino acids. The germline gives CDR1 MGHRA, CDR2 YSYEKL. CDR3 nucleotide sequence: TGTGCCAGCAGCCAAGATTTTAACGGTGGGACTAGCGGGAACACCGGGGAGCTGTTTTTT. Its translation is CASSQDFNGGTSGNTGELFF.

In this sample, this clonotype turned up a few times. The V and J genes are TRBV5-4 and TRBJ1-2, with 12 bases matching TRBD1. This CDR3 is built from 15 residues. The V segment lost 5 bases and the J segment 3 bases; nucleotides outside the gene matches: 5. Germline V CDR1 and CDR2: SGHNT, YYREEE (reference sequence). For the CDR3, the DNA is TGTGCCAGCAGGCCCGGGACAGGGGGCTACTATGGCTACACCTTC. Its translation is CASRPGTGGYYGYTF.

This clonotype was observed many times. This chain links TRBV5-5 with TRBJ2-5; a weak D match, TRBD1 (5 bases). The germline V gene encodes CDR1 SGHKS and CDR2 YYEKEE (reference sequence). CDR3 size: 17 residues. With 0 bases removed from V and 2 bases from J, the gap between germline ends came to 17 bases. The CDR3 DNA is TGTGCCAGCAGCTTGGGCGTCAGGACAACAGATCAAGAGACCCAGTACTTC. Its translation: CASSLGVRTTDQETQYF.

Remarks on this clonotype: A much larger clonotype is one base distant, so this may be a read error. Here the CDR3 reads CASSASSTDAQYF. CDR3 sequence (DNA): TGTGCCAGCAGTGCCAGCAGCACAGATGCGCAGTATTTT. The chain combines TRBV28 with TRBJ2-3; D is ambiguous. Germline CDR1 reads MDHEN; CDR2 reads SYDVKM. This CDR3 region has 13 residues.

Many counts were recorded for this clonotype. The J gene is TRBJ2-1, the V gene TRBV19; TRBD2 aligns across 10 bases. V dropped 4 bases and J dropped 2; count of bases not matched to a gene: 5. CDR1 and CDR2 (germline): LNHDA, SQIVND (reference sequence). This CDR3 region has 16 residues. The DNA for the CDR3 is TGTGCCAGTAGTAGGTCGGGACTAGCGCCCTACAATGAGCAGTTCTTC. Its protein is CASSRSGLAPYNEQFF. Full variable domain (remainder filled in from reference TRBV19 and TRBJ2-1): DGGITQSPKYLFRKEGQNVTLSCEQNLNHDAMYWYRQDPGQGLRLIYYSQIVNDFQKGDIAEGYSVSREKKESFPLTVTSAQKNPTAFYLCASSRSGLAPYNEQFFGPGTRLTVL.

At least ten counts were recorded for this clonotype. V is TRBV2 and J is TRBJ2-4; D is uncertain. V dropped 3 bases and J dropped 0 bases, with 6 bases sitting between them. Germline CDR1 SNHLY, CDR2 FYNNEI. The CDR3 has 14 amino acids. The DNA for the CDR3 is TGTGCCAGCAGTGACAGGATAGCCAAAAACATTCAGTACTTC. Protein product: CASSDRIAKNIQYF.

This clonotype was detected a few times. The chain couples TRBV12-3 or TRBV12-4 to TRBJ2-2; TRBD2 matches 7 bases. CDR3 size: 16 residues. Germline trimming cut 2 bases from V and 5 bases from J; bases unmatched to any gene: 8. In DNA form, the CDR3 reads TGTGCCAGCAGTTTACGCGGCTTCGGGGGGACCGGGGAGCTGTTTTTT. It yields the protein CASSLRGFGGTGELFF.

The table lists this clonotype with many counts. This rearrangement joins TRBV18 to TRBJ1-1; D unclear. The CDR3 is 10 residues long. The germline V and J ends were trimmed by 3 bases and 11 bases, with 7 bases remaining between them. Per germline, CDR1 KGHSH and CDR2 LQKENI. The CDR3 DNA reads TGTGCCAGCTCACCGATCTCGGCTTTCTTT. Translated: CASSPISAFF. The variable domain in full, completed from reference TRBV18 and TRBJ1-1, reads NAGVMQNPRHLVRRRGQEARLRCSPMKGHSHVYWYRQLPEEGLKFMVYLQKENIIDESGMPKERFSAEFPKEGPSILRIQQVVRGDSAAYFCASSPISAFFGQGTRLTVV.

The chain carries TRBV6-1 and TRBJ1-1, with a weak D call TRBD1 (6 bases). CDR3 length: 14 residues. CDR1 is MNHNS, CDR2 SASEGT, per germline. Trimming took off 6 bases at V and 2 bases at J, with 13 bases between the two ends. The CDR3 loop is CASRIYGTNTEAFF. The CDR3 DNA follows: TGTGCCAGCAGGATATATGGGACAAACACTGAAGCTTTCTTT.

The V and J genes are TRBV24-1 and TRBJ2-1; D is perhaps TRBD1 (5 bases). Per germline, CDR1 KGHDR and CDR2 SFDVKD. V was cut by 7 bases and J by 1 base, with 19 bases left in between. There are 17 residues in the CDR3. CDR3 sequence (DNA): TGTGCCACCAGCGGGCCCCCAGGGCTAGTTTCCTACAATGAGCAGTTCTTC. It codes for CATSGPPGLVSYNEQFF.

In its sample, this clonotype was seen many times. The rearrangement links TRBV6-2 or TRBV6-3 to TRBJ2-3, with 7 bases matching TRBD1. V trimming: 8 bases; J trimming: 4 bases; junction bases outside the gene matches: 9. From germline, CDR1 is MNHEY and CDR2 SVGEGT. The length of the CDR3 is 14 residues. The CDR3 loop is CASAPTGIADTQYF. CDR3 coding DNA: TGTGCCAGCGCTCCGACAGGGATCGCAGATACGCAGTATTTT.

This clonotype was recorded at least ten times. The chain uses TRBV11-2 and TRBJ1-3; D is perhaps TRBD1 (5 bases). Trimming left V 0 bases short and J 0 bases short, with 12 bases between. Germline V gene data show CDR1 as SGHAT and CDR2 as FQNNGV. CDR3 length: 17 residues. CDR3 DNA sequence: TGTGCCAGCAGCTTAGAAGTGGGGGGAGGCTCTGGAAACACCATATATTTT. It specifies CASSLEVGGGSGNTIYF.

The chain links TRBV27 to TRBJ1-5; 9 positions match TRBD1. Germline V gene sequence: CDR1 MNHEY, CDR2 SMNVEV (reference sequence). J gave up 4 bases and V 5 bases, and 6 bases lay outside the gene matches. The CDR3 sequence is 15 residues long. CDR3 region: CASSPNRGLNQPQHF. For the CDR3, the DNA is TGTGCCAGCAGTCCAAACAGGGGGCTGAATCAGCCCCAGCATTTT.